This TCR beta chain was identified during a study of identical twins. TCRdb re-called the 5' RACE reads with MiXCR, one entry per CDR3 protein. The sample carries over 550,000 distinct CDR3 sequences, 7.1% recorded once. This clonotype was picked up a small number of times. V was pared by 6 bases and J by 5 bases, with 14 bases between. CDR1 is SNHLY and CDR2 is FYNNEI in the germline V gene. The length of the CDR3 is 13 residues. This same sample was also taken into another study, of yellow fever vaccine responses in identical twins.

This sequence joins TRBV2 and TRBJ2-7, with D possibly being TRBD1 or TRBD2 (5 bases each). Material for sequencing was PBMCs. The source of this sequence is a young woman in good health. CDR3 region: CASSVVEGHEQYV. CDR3 coding DNA: TGTGCCAGCAGCGTAGTCGAGGGACACGAGCAGTACGTC.